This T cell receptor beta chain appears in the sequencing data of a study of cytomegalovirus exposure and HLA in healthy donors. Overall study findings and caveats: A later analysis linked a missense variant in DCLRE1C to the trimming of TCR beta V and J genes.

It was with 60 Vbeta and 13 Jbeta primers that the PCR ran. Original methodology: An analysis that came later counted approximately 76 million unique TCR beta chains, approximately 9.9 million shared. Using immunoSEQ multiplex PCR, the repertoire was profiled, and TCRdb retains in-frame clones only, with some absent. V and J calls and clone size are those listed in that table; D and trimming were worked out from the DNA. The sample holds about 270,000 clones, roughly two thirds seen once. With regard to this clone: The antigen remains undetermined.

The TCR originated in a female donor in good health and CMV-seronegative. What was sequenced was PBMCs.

The CDR3: CASRFQANTEAFF. The CDR3 region has the DNA TGTGCCAGCAGATTCCAGGCCAACACTGAAGCTTTCTTT. This chain uses TRBV6-5 with TRBJ1-1; D is unresolved. CDR3 length: 13 residues. The V end was cut by 6 bases, the J end by 2 bases, with 10 bases between. From germline, CDR1 is MNHEY and CDR2 SVGAGI.